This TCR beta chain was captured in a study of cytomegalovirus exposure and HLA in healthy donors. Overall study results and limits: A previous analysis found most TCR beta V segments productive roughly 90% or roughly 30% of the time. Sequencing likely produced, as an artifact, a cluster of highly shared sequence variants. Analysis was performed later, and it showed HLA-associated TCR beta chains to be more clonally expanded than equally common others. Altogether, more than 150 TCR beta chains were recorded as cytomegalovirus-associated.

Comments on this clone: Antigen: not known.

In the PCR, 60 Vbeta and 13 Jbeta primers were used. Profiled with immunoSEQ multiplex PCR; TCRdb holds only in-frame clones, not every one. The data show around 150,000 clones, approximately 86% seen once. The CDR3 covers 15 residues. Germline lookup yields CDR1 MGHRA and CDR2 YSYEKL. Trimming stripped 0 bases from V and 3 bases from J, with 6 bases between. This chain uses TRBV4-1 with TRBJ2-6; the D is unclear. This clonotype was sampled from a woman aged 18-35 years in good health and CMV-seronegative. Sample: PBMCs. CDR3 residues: CASSQDNGGANVLTF. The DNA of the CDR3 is TGCGCCAGCAGCCAAGATAACGGTGGGGCCAACGTCCTGACTTTC.